This T cell receptor beta chain was obtained from a study of blood T cell repertoires in COVID-19. Study overall: The study drew acute and convalescent COVID-19 samples from the United States, Italy and Spain. PBMCs, B-cell-depleted T cells, or T cells provided the cDNA or gDNA that made up the material.

Original handling: Estimation of nucleated cell counts relied on the amplification of reference gene primers. TCRdb's table, derived via immunoSEQ multiplex PCR, lists solely in-frame clones and lacks some. V and J calls and clone size come straight from that table; D and trimming were deduced from the DNA. The sample includes some 150,000 clones, 80% to 85% of them seen just once. This CDR3 has 15 amino acids. Per germline, CDR1 MNHEY and CDR2 SMNVEV (reference sequence). With 5 bases clipped from V and 6 bases from J, the junction kept 11 bases outside the gene matches. The receptor was isolated from a human donor with acute or convalescent COVID-19. The donor label of this sample is uncertain. V usage is TRBV27 and J usage is TRBJ2-5, with 8 positions matching TRBD1. Sequences were obtained from peripheral blood. The CDR3: CASSRLGQGRQTQYF. CDR3 bases: TGTGCCAGCAGTCGCCTCGGACAGGGCAGGCAGACCCAGTACTTC.